Below are 4 T cell receptor beta chains sequenced from a single sample in a study of cytomegalovirus exposure and HLA in healthy donors. PCR employed 60 Vbeta and 13 Jbeta primers. Profiled with immunoSEQ multiplex PCR; TCRdb holds only in-frame clones, not every one. Among around 230,000 clones listed, around 80% were seen once. Sequencing input: PBMCs. The receptors originated from a boy aged 5-17 years in good health and CMV-seronegative.

This clone was seen more than once but under ten times. The chain uses TRBV5-4 and TRBJ2-7; 8 nucleotides match TRBD1. The CDR3 loop spans 16 amino acids. CDR1 and CDR2 (germline): SGHNT, YYREEE (reference sequence). With 1 base clipped from V and 4 bases from J, the junction kept 10 bases outside the gene matches. CDR3 DNA: TGTGCCAGCAGCTTGACCTCAGGACAGGGCGGGTACGAGCAGTACTTC. Translating gives CASSLTSGQGGYEQYF.

J is TRBJ2-7 and V is TRBV5-4; maybe TRBD2 (6 bases). Germline CDR1 and CDR2: SGHNT and YYREEE (reference sequence). V was pared by 4 bases and J by 4 bases, with 21 bases between. CDR3 size: 16 residues. CDR3 bases: TGTGCCAGCAGCCAGGGACCTGCCGCGGGACGGTACGAGCAGTACTTC. Its protein product is CASSQGPAAGRYEQYF.

This clone has only a few counts. The V call is TRBV6-1, the J call TRBJ1-5, with 7 bases that match TRBD1. The V gene's germline CDR1 is MNHNS and CDR2 SASEGT. This CDR3 has 14 residues. After removal of 6 bases from V and 5 bases from J, the junction contained 7 bases not matched to a gene. CDR3 loop: CASRGRGQDQPQHF. CDR3 in DNA: TGTGCCAGCAGGGGAAGGGGGCAGGATCAGCCCCAGCATTTT.

The chain uses TRBV11-3 and TRBJ1-1; TRBD1 might be the D (5 bases). The CDR3 covers 15 residues. Germline CDR1 and CDR2: SGHNT and YENEEA. Trimming took off 5 bases at V and 4 bases at J, with 17 bases between the two ends. The CDR3 region has the DNA TGTGCCAGCAGCCCACCCGTGGGGGGTGGCACTGAAGCTTTCTTT. This sequence encodes CASSPPVGGGTEAFF.